The 7 T cell receptor beta chains reported below all come from one sample, sequenced in a study of blood T cell repertoires in COVID-19. The protocol was immunoSEQ multiplex PCR, while the TCRdb copy is restricted to in-frame clones and leaves out a portion. This sample carries about 220,000 clones, 65% to 90% of them seen once, and the ten largest clones take about 9.7%. Material: peripheral blood. Source of these receptors: a man in his fifties or sixties with active or convalescent COVID-19.

Only one count was recorded for this clone. The chain has TRBV5-6 and TRBJ1-3; 7 nucleotides align to TRBD1. CDR1 is SGHDT, CDR2 YYEEEE, per germline. V shed 5 bases and J 6 bases; nucleotides not matched to a gene: 14. The CDR3 has 16 residues. The DNA of the CDR3 is TGTGCCAGCAGTTCTCCCGGACAGGAGGCGGAAAACACCATATATTTT. Its protein product is CASSSPGQEAENTIYF.

This clone was seen only once. The V gene is TRBV7-8, the J gene TRBJ2-3; 7 nucleotides line up with TRBD1. The V gene's germline CDR1 is SGHVS and CDR2 FQNEAQ. The CDR3 runs to 16 residues. V was pared by 8 bases and J by 5 bases, with 16 bases of the junction left unmatched. The CDR3 DNA is TGTGCCAGCGGGCGACAGCTCAGGGGGTACGAAGATACGCAGTATTTT. Translating it yields CASGRQLRGYEDTQYF.

This chain joins TRBV19 and TRBJ2-7, with 9 bases matching TRBD1. CDR1 is LNHDA, CDR2 SQIVND, per germline (reference sequence). The CDR3 loop spans 14 amino acids. After removal of 6 bases from V and 2 bases from J, the junction contained 5 bases not matched to a gene. In nucleotides, the CDR3 is TGTGCCAGTAGCTCGAGACAGGGGGCCTACGAGCAGTACTTC. Its translation is CASSSRQGAYEQYF.

V and J are TRBV6-5 and TRBJ2-7; D perhaps matches TRBD1 (6 bases). In germline, CDR1 is MNHEY, CDR2 SVGAGI. V lost 6 bases to trimming and J lost 0 bases, with 15 bases between them. This CDR3 is built from 15 residues. The CDR3: CASRSWGTSSYEQYF. In nucleotides, the CDR3 is TGTGCCAGCAGGTCTTGGGGGACAAGCTCCTACGAGCAGTACTTC.

This clone was seen only once. The rearrangement links TRBV5-1 to TRBJ1-3, with D tentatively TRBD1 (5 bases). The V end lost 0 bases, the J end lost 0 bases, and 10 bases lay between the germline ends. Germline V lookup: CDR1 SGHRS, CDR2 YFSETQ. There are 16 residues in the CDR3. The CDR3 loop reads CASSLVQVASGNTIYF. DNA for the CDR3: TGCGCCAGCAGCTTGGTACAGGTGGCCTCTGGAAACACCATATATTTT.

CDR3 region: CASSYGGGIVTQYF. The CDR3, as DNA: TGTGCCAGCAGTTACGGCGGGGGGATAGTGACGCAGTATTTT. J is TRBJ2-3 and V is TRBV6-2 or TRBV6-3, with 8 bases matching TRBD2. Germline assignment: CDR1 MNHEY and CDR2 SVGEGT. The V and J ends lost 2 bases and 9 bases, in that order; junction bases with no gene match: 7. This CDR3 has 14 residues.

The chain joins TRBV18 to TRBJ1-1; tentative D call: TRBD1 (5 bases). The CDR3 has 15 residues. V was clipped by 1 base and J by 1 base, with 10 bases between them. CDR1 KGHSH and CDR2 LQKENI come from the germline V gene. In nucleotides, the CDR3 is TGTGCCAGCTCACCACAGACAGCATCGAACACTGAAGCTTTCTTT. Its translation: CASSPQTASNTEAFF.